This paragraph reports one T cell receptor (beta chain). Its antigen is undetermined. This specimen belongs to a study of cytomegalovirus exposure and HLA in healthy donors. Points from the study as a whole: Data from an earlier analysis indicated that most TCR beta V segments were productive either about 87% or about 30% of the time. CMV serostatus stood as the only immune exposure information on hand.

The CDR3 is 13 amino acids. Losses at the gene ends were 4 bases for V and 6 bases for J; bases not matched to a gene: 4. Germline CDR1 SGHNT, CDR2 YYREEE (reference sequence). This PCR relied on a set of 60 Vbeta primers and 13 Jbeta primers. The table came from immunoSEQ multiplex PCR; TCRdb's copy has only in-frame clones and leaves some out. The listing records 100,000 to 150,000 clones. The rearrangement joins TRBV5-4 to TRBJ1-2; 9 positions agree with TRBD1. The sample consisted of PBMCs. This clonotype was sampled from a woman in her 40s in good health and CMV-seronegative. The CDR3 here is CASSVQGANGYTF. The CDR3 DNA follows: TGTGCCAGCAGCGTACAGGGGGCCAATGGCTACACCTTC.